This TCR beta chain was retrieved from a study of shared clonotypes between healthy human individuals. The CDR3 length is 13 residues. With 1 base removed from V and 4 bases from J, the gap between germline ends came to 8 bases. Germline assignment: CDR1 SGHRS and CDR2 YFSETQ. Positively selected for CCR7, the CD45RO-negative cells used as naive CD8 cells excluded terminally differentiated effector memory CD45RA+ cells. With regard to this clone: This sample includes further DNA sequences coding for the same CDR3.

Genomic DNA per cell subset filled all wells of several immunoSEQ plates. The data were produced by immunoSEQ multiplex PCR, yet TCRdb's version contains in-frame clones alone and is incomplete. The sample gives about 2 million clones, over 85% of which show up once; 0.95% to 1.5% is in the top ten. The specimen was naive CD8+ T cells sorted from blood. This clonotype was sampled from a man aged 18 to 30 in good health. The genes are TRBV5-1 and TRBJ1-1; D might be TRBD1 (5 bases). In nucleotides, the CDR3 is TGCGCCAGCAGCTTGAGGGGTGGCACTGAAGCTTTCTTT. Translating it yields CASSLRGGTEAFF.